This record looks at one TCR beta chain sequence and its context. There is no known antigen for this receptor. There are no base qualities to consult, and no much larger clone falls within one base. This sample was taken from a study of Ad26.COV2.S vaccination and SARS-CoV-2 variants listed by TCRdb under 2021. For context, the study as a whole: Vaccine-arm donors were drawn from COV1001, a multicentre, randomized, double-blind, placebo-controlled phase I-IIa trial of Ad26.COV2.S in healthy adults. Trial participants were randomized into five groups of five: low-dose or high-dose Ad26.COV2.S given once or twice, or placebo on both occasions. Investigators did not know the trial group allocation while performing experiments and assessing outcomes. Ad26.COV2.S was given intramuscularly at 5x10^10 or 1x10^11 viral particles, as a single shot or as two shots 56 days apart. The TCR-sequenced set comprised approximately 32 samples: around 20 Ad26.COV2.S vaccine recipients, 5 placebo recipients and 8 SARS-CoV-2 convalescent individuals. Sequencing of the TCRbeta repertoire served to evaluate the specificity and breadth of SARS-CoV-2-reactive T cell receptors following Ad26.COV2.S vaccination. General study outcomes and caveats: The authors noted that total T cell responses may have been underestimated by the TCR breadth and depth analyses. Substantial breadth of spike-specific CD8+ and CD4+ T cell responses was reported after vaccination. Non-spike TCR breadth was comparable between vaccine and placebo recipients, consistent with the vaccine containing only spike. Ad26.COV2.S recipients had higher spike-specific TCR breadth than placebo recipients (P = 0.0014). The study was not powered to compare responses between vaccine doses or regimens.

The germline V gene sets CDR1 to SGHTA and CDR2 to FQGNSA. The junction shows trimming of 5 bases on V and 0 bases on J, plus 10 bases between the germline ends. The CDR3 measures 14 amino acids from cysteine to phenylalanine. Just CDR3 DNA is preserved here, 42 bases in frame from base 1. The treatment or condition label corresponds to: over 15 received Ad26.COV2.S at low or high dose, single or two shots; 5 received placebo; per-sample allocation not given. For vaccine and placebo recipients, repertoires were sequenced using samples collected on day 63 after the first injection. In Cohort 1b, roughly 25 adults aged 18-55 years were enrolled at a single site in Boston, USA, between 29 July and 7 August 2020. As a vaccine, Ad26.COV2.S was a replication-incompetent adenovirus type 26 vector that expressed a prefusion-stabilized SARS-CoV-2 spike protein derived from the original Wuhan strain. The immunoSEQ Assay was the method used to sequence TCRbeta CDR3 regions. After extraction, genomic DNA underwent amplification by bias-controlled multiplex PCR, followed by high-throughput sequencing. The study's processing was this. To quantify the absolute abundance of every unique TCRbeta CDR3 region, sequences were collapsed and filtered. Usable DNA was measured by amplifying reference genes present in all nucleated cells, and TCRbeta template counts were normalized to that usable DNA to estimate T cell fraction. Repertoire TCRs were annotated as SARS-CoV-2-specific by exact matching of V gene, CDR3 amino acid sequence and J gene to a known reactive TCR set. The reference SARS-CoV-2 TCR set came from MIRA and was filtered for enrichment in COVID-19-positive ImmuneCODE repertoires, removing public or cross-reactive TCRs. Using the MIRA antigens, annotated TCRs were further analysed by specific ORF or by position within an ORF. Depth was the summed frequency of annotated unique rearrangements, while breadth was defined as annotated unique rearrangements over total unique productive rearrangements. Two-sided Wilcoxon rank-sum tests were applied when comparing TCR breadth between groups. TCRdb retrieved this table from immuneACCESS and kept in-frame rearrangements only. Not all clones are present; in checked studies, unresolved V genes account for under half, and no reason is known for the remainder. The DNA was the basis for D and trimming; V, J and clone size are from that table. For this sample the table gives roughly 680,000 clones, of which roughly 90% were detected only once. Clones ranked in the top ten supply around 1.4% of the sample.

The receptor chain draws on TRBV7-2 and TRBJ1-2; D gene: possibly TRBD1, on 5 matching bases. The sequence was obtained from a person aged 18-60 years who received the Ad26.COV2.S COVID-19 vaccine or a placebo. The sample here was peripheral blood, taken in a trial of Ad26.COV2.S vaccine versus placebo. The CDR3 protein is CASSPGPANYGYTF. The nucleotide sequence reads TGTGCCAGCAGCCCAGGGCCGGCTAACTATGGCTACACCTTC. The full variable domain, with segments outside the CDR3 supplied by the reference TRBV7-2 and TRBJ1-2 proteins, appears as GAGVSQSPSNKVTEKGKDVELRCDPISGHTALYWYRQSLGQGLEFLIYFQGNSAPDKSGLPSDRFSAERTGGSVSTLTIQRTQQEDSAVYLCASSPGPANYGYTFGSGTRLTVV.